The 7 T cell receptor beta chains below come from one sample, sequenced in a study of blood T cell repertoires in COVID-19. Profiling relied on immunoSEQ multiplex PCR, and the TCRdb table lists in-frame clones only, not all of them. The repertoire consists of around 250,000 clones, with approximately 83% occurring once and the leading ten covering over 1.5%. Sequencing used PBMCs or T cells enriched from blood (not recorded which). All receptors come from a woman aged 50 to 65 who had recovered from COVID-19.

The chain couples TRBV5-1 to TRBJ2-1, with 7 bases aligning to TRBD1. There are 15 residues in the CDR3. Germline CDR1 and CDR2: SGHRS and YFSETQ. V lost 3 bases and J lost 1; bases outside the gene matches: 4. CDR3 DNA: TGCGCCAGCAGCTCTAGACAGGGTTCCTACAATGAGCAGTTCTTC. It codes for CASSSRQGSYNEQFF.

CDR3 residues: CASSSGSNTEAFF. In DNA, the CDR3 is TGTGCCAGCAGTTCCGGTTCGAACACTGAAGCTTTCTTT. The rearrangement uses TRBV28 and TRBJ1-1; D gene ambiguous. With 4 bases removed from V and 1 base from J, the gap between germline ends came to 7 bases. Germline assignment: CDR1 MDHEN and CDR2 SYDVKM. The CDR3 totals 13 residues.

Worth noting for this clone: This sample also contains other DNA sequences that code for the same CDR3. This chain joins TRBV19 and TRBJ1-5; 10 nucleotides line up with TRBD1. Germline V lookup: CDR1 LNHDA, CDR2 SQIVND (reference sequence). The CDR3 is 13 amino acids. V was clipped by 5 bases and J by 5 bases; unmatched bases: 0. The CDR3 nucleotides read TGTGCCAGTAGTGACAGGGGGCATCAGCCCCAGCATTTT. This translates into CASSDRGHQPQHF.

This clone has just one count. Within the sample, other DNA sequences also encode this same CDR3. The chain recombines TRBV11-2 with TRBJ1-1; perhaps TRBD1 as D (6 bases). Trimming took 3 bases from V and 0 from J, leaving 8 bases between them. The CDR3 spans 14 residues. The germline V gene has CDR1 SGHAT and CDR2 FQNNGV. DNA of the CDR3: TGTGCCAGCAGCTTCGGACAGCTGAACACTGAAGCTTTCTTT. Encoded protein: CASSFGQLNTEAFF.

V usage is TRBV28 and J usage is TRBJ1-1, with 8 bases matching TRBD1. The CDR3 runs 21 residues. Unmatched junction bases numbered 26, after V lost 2 bases and J lost 6 bases. CDR1 and CDR2 from the germline V gene are MDHEN and SYDVKM. In nucleotides, the CDR3 is TGTGCCAGCAGTTTAAGATTTTCTTGGGACAGGCCTTTCACCATCCGGCCTGAAGCTTTCTTT. Translating gives CASSLRFSWDRPFTIRPEAFF.

J is TRBJ1-5 and V is TRBV19; 8 nucleotides match TRBD1. Trimming removed 4 bases from V and 3 bases from J; junction bases left unmatched: 2. Germline V gene sequence: CDR1 LNHDA, CDR2 SQIVND (reference sequence). CDR3 size: 14 residues. CDR3 sequence reads: CASSKTGDNQPQHF. In DNA form, the CDR3 reads TGTGCCAGTAGTAAGACAGGGGACAATCAGCCCCAGCATTTT.

This clone appeared a single time. The chain's CDR3 is CASSPSRRFTEAFF. The CDR3 DNA reads TGTGCCAGCAGCCCCTCACGGAGGTTCACTGAAGCTTTCTTT. The chain has TRBV11-2 and TRBJ1-1; D is undetermined. Germline CDR1 and CDR2: SGHAT and FQNNGV. V dropped 5 bases and J dropped 4 bases, with 14 bases sitting between them. The length of the CDR3 is 14 residues. Supplemented by reference TRBV11-2 and TRBJ1-1, the full variable domain reads EAGVAQSPRYKIIEKRQSVAFWCNPISGHATLYWYQQILGQGPKLLIQFQNNGVVDDSQLPKDRFSAERLKGVDSTLKIQPAKLEDSAVYLCASSPSRRFTEAFFGQGTRLTVV.